The 8 T cell receptor beta chains reported below all come from one sample, sequenced in a study of blood T cell repertoires in COVID-19. The data were produced by immunoSEQ multiplex PCR, yet TCRdb's version contains in-frame clones alone and is incomplete. This sample has 110,000 to 150,000 clones, with approximately 80% found just once. The sequencing sample was made of peripheral blood. These receptors came from a woman aged 80 or over with acute or convalescent COVID-19.

This rearrangement joins TRBV27 to TRBJ2-3; no reliable D call. Germline CDR1 and CDR2: MNHEY and SMNVEV (reference sequence). The CDR3 sequence is 14 residues long. V lost 3 bases to trimming and J lost 1 base, with 8 bases between them. The CDR3 protein is CASSFSAGTDTQYF. DNA for the CDR3: TGTGCCAGCAGTTTTTCCGCGGGCACAGATACGCAGTATTTT.

The V call is TRBV7-3, the J call TRBJ1-1; D not certain. CDR1 and CDR2 from the germline V gene are SGHTA and FQGTGA. The V end lost 2 bases, the J end lost 5 bases, and 9 bases lay between the germline ends. The CDR3 is made up of 13 amino acids. The CDR3 coding sequence is TGTGCCAGCAGCTTAGGGCAGGTGACTGAAGCTTTCTTT. As protein: CASSLGQVTEAFF.

The rearrangement uses TRBV7-3 and TRBJ2-1, with D possibly matching TRBD2 (5 bases). This CDR3 comprises 12 residues. CDR1 SGHTA and CDR2 FQGTGA come from the germline V gene. Trimming removed 3 bases from V and 6 bases from J, with 6 bases in between. This CDR3 is CASSFEGNEQFF. DNA of the CDR3: TGTGCCAGCAGCTTCGAGGGCAATGAGCAGTTCTTC.

This clone appeared a single time. V and J are TRBV2 and TRBJ2-1; no definite D call. The CDR3 is 13 residues long. V was cut by 8 bases and J by 2 bases, with 10 bases left in between. CDR1 and CDR2 (germline): SNHLY, FYNNEI. This CDR3 reads CASSASAYNEQFF. As DNA, the CDR3 is TGTGCCAGCTCCGCCTCGGCCTACAATGAGCAGTTCTTC.

The chain links TRBV5-1 to TRBJ1-1, with D maybe TRBD1 (6 bases). Germline V gene lookup returns CDR1 SGHRS and CDR2 YFSETQ. The V and J ends lost 6 bases and 1 base respectively, with 13 bases between them. CDR3 size: 14 residues. The CDR3 sequence is CASTPDRANTEAFF. CDR3 bases: TGCGCCAGCACCCCGGACAGAGCGAACACTGAAGCTTTCTTT.

The count of this clone is one. CDR3 bases: TGTGCCAGCAGCTTCGGAGGGGAGGGCGATGGCTACACCTTC. The encoded protein is CASSFGGEGDGYTF. The chain combines TRBV7-6 with TRBJ1-2; maybe TRBD1 (5 bases). V was pared by 3 bases and J by 6 bases, with 14 bases between. The CDR3 sequence is 14 residues long. Per germline, CDR1 SGHVS and CDR2 FNYEAQ. Full variable domain (remainder filled in from reference TRBV7-6 and TRBJ1-2): GAGVSQSPRYKVTKRGQDVALRCDPISGHVSLYWYRQALGQGPEFLTYFNYEAQQDKSGLPNDRFSAERPEGSISTLTIQRTEQRDSAMYRCASSFGGEGDGYTFGSGTRLTVV.

V and J are TRBV5-8 and TRBJ1-1, with D unclear. V lost 0 bases and J 7 bases, leaving 10 bases between the germline ends. The CDR3 covers 13 residues. Germline V CDR1 and CDR2: SGHTS, YDEGEE. The CDR3 reads CASSLVVPGEAFF. The CDR3, as DNA: TGTGCCAGCAGCTTGGTAGTTCCGGGTGAAGCTTTCTTT.

The genes are TRBV5-4 and TRBJ2-7; tentatively, D is TRBD1 (5 bases). Germline V gene lookup returns CDR1 SGHNT and CDR2 YYREEE (reference sequence). CDR3 length: 13 residues. V was cut by 4 bases and J by 2 bases, with 10 bases left in between. In DNA form, the CDR3 reads TGTGCCAGCAGCGCACAGGTCGCCTACGAGCAGTACTTC. Protein sequence: CASSAQVAYEQYF.